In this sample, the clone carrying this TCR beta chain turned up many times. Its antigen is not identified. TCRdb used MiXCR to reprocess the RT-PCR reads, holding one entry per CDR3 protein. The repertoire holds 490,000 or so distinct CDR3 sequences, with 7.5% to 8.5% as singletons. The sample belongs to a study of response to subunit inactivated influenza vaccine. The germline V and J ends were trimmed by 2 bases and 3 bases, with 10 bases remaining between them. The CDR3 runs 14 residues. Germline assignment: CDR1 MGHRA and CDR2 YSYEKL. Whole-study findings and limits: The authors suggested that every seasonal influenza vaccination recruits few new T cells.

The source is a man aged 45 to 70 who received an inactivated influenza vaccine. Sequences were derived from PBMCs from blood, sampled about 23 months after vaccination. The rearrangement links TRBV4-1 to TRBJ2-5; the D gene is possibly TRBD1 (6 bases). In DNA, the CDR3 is TGCGCCAGCAGCCAATCGCCAGGGGAAGAGACCCAGTACTTC. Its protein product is CASSQSPGEETQYF.